Detailed here is one TCR beta chain. The sample is drawn from a study of cytomegalovirus exposure and HLA in healthy donors. The donors comprised healthy bone marrow donors. Unrecorded immune exposure was likely among donors, who were nominally healthy when sampled. This PCR relied on a set of 60 Vbeta primers and 13 Jbeta primers. Sequencing was performed with immunoSEQ multiplex PCR; in TCRdb, only in-frame clones are kept and a portion is missing. In the table there are 70,000 to 95,000 clones, around 76% of which are singletons. The sample comprised PBMCs. The sequence was obtained from a middle-aged man in good health and CMV-seronegative.

This CDR3 is CASSRVDRSSYEQYF. For the CDR3, the DNA is TGTGCCAGCAGCCGGGTGGACAGGAGCTCCTACGAGCAGTACTTC. The rearrangement uses TRBV7-9 and TRBJ2-7; TRBD1 agrees at 7 bases. The CDR3 length is 15 residues. The V segment lost 5 bases and the J segment 0 bases; nucleotides outside the gene matches: 7. CDR1 and CDR2 (germline): SEHNR, FQNEAQ (reference sequence).